These 16 T cell receptor beta chains came from one sample sequenced in a study of human T cells and chemical hapten exposure. TCRdb reanalysed the RACE reads using MiXCR and keeps one entry per CDR3 protein. The table has 80,000 or so distinct CDR3 sequences, over 8.5% seen once. Stated time point: patch test 1, 2 weeks after DPC sensitization. The treatment is: therapeutic diphenylcyclopropenone sensitization with weekly scalp DPC. The input for sequencing was whole blood, taken in connection with sensitization to the hapten diphenylcyclopropenone (DPC). Every receptor here comes from a woman aged 45-59 years with alopecia areata. Some clones in this sample may be carry-over from other donors' samples.

The chain employs TRBV29-1 and TRBJ2-2; perhaps TRBD1 as D (5 bases). Germline V gene sequence: CDR1 SQVTM, CDR2 ANQGSEA. The CDR3 has 13 amino acids. The V and J ends lost 5 bases and 6 bases respectively, with 13 bases between them. CDR3 nucleotides: TGCAGCGTTTCCCGGACAACGGCCGGGGAGCTGTTTTTT. It encodes CSVSRTTAGELFF.

This clonotype was recorded many times. V and J are TRBV20-1 and TRBJ1-6; D possibly corresponds to TRBD1 (6 bases). Looked up from germline, CDR1 is DFQATT and CDR2 is SNEGSKA (reference sequence). The CDR3 is 16 residues long. With 1 base removed from V and 8 bases from J, the gap between germline ends came to 18 bases. CDR3 in amino acids: CSARVSYGGVDSPLHF. CDR3 bases: TGCAGTGCTAGAGTTTCGTACGGGGGCGTGGATTCACCCCTCCACTTT.

V usage is TRBV7-6 and J usage is TRBJ2-1, with 9 positions matching TRBD2. Germline-derived CDR1 and CDR2 are SGHVS and FNYEAQ. The CDR3 covers 19 residues. Trimming took 5 bases from V and 1 from J; bases not matched to a gene: 15. This CDR3 reads CASSPALSGTSWSYNEQFF. CDR3 DNA sequence: TGTGCCAGCAGCCCAGCCCTCTCCGGGACTAGCTGGTCCTACAATGAGCAGTTCTTC.

This clonotype was seen a few times. This chain uses TRBV5-8 with TRBJ2-3, with D possibly TRBD2 on 5 matching bases. V lost 4 bases and J 3 bases, leaving 15 bases between the germline ends. Germline V gene lookup returns CDR1 SGHTS and CDR2 YDEGEE. CDR3 length: 15 amino acids. The CDR3 coding sequence is TGTGCCAGCAGCCCCAAATCGGGGTTAACAGATACGCAGTATTTT. It encodes CASSPKSGLTDTQYF.

V usage is TRBV7-3 and J usage is TRBJ2-5; TRBD2 aligns across 11 bases. CDR3 length: 14 amino acids. V shed 6 bases, J shed 4 bases, and the junction held 4 bases outside the gene matches. The germline V gene has CDR1 SGHTA and CDR2 FQGTGA. CDR3 nucleotide sequence: TGTGCCAGCAGTCTAGCGGGAGGTGGAGAGACCCAGTACTTC. It yields the protein CASSLAGGGETQYF.

The chain combines TRBV4-3 with TRBJ2-3, with TRBD2 matching 12 bases. The CDR3 has 17 residues. The V gene's germline CDR1 is LGHNA and CDR2 YSLEER. J was trimmed by 4 bases and V by 0 bases; bases with no gene match: 5. CDR3: CASSQELAGGPADTQYF. In nucleotides, the CDR3 is TGCGCCAGCAGCCAAGAGCTAGCGGGGGGGCCAGCAGATACGCAGTATTTT.

The gene calls are TRBV19 and TRBJ2-1; 7 bases align to TRBD2. V was clipped by 4 bases and J by 0 bases; unmatched bases: 6. The CDR3 loop spans 16 amino acids. Germline assignment: CDR1 LNHDA and CDR2 SQIVND (reference sequence). Here the CDR3 DNA reads TGTGCCAGTAGTACTAGCGGCCCAATCTCCTACAATGAGCAGTTCTTC. As protein: CASSTSGPISYNEQFF.

The genes are TRBV5-1 and TRBJ1-2, with 7 bases matching TRBD1. The CDR3 is 14 amino acids. With 0 bases clipped from V and 4 bases from J, the junction kept 3 bases outside the gene matches. Germline CDR1 SGHRS, CDR2 YFSETQ. DNA for the CDR3: TGCGCCAGCAGCTTGGTGGCAGGGGGCTATGGCTACACCTTC. This codes for CASSLVAGGYGYTF.

The rearrangement links TRBV20-1 to TRBJ2-1; 8 nucleotides match TRBD2. This CDR3 region has 14 residues. V trimming: 1 base; J trimming: 5 bases; junction bases outside the gene matches: 4. Germline CDR1 is DFQATT and CDR2 is SNEGSKA (reference sequence). This CDR3 is CSARGRTSHNEQFF. CDR3 sequence (DNA): TGCAGTGCTAGAGGTAGGACTAGCCACAATGAGCAGTTCTTC.

V and J are TRBV9 and TRBJ2-2; D unresolved. The CDR3 contains 14 residues. In germline, CDR1 is SGDLS, CDR2 YYNGEE. Trimming cost V 0 bases and J 0 bases, with 3 bases left between them. The CDR3 protein is CASSVAANTGELFF. CDR3 sequence (DNA): TGTGCCAGCAGCGTAGCCGCGAACACCGGGGAGCTGTTTTTT.

The rearrangement joins TRBV28 to TRBJ1-4; possible D gene TRBD1, 6 bases. The CDR3 is made up of 13 amino acids. The germline V gene encodes CDR1 MDHEN and CDR2 SYDVKM. The ends were cut back, 8 bases at V and 7 bases at J, with 14 bases in the middle. CDR3 bases: TGTGCCAGCGGGACAAACTTTTTTGAAAAACTGTTTTTT. Translating gives CASGTNFFEKLFF.

This clonotype was observed a few times. The chain joins TRBV9 to TRBJ2-2; 11 positions match TRBD1. Germline trimming cut 2 bases from V and 4 bases from J; bases unmatched to any gene: 7. The CDR3 has 17 residues. Germline CDR1 SGDLS, CDR2 YYNGEE. CDR3 sequence: CASSVQPGTGGTGELFF. In DNA form, the CDR3 reads TGTGCCAGCAGCGTCCAGCCCGGGACAGGGGGCACCGGGGAGCTGTTTTTT.

In this sample, this clonotype turned up many times. The V and J genes are TRBV18 and TRBJ1-5; weak D call: TRBD1 (5 bases). V dropped 6 bases and J dropped 2 bases, with 14 bases sitting between them. The germline gives CDR1 KGHSH, CDR2 LQKENI. This CDR3 comprises 15 residues. The CDR3 bases are TGTGCCAGCTCGCCTAGCGGGGCCGGCAATCAGCCCCAGCATTTT. This translates into CASSPSGAGNQPQHF.

There are many counts of this clonotype. The chain has TRBV11-3 and TRBJ2-3, with D perhaps matching TRBD1 (5 bases). The germline gives CDR1 SGHNT, CDR2 YENEEA. This CDR3 is built from 17 residues. V lost 5 bases and J 0 bases, leaving 18 bases between the germline ends. The CDR3 DNA follows: TGTGCCAGCAGCCCCCTCTACGGACACCAAAGCACAGATACGCAGTATTTT. This sequence encodes CASSPLYGHQSTDTQYF.

J is TRBJ2-7 and V is TRBV28; 13 positions agree with TRBD2. The V gene's germline CDR1 is MDHEN and CDR2 SYDVKM. The CDR3 totals 18 residues. The V gene end was trimmed by 5 bases and the J gene end by 6 bases; junction bases not matched to a gene: 16. CDR3: CASSTSLTSGLAGAEQYF. CDR3 bases: TGTGCCAGCAGTACTTCCCTTACCTCAGGACTAGCGGGAGCCGAGCAGTACTTC.

This clonotype was detected only a few times. V and J are TRBV28 and TRBJ2-7; D is uncertain. Trimming took 6 bases from V and 0 from J, leaving 12 bases between them. The CDR3 length is 14 residues. Germline CDR1 MDHEN, CDR2 SYDVKM. The CDR3 nucleotides read TGTGCCAGCAGCTATCCATCCAGCTCCTACGAGCAGTACTTC. Protein sequence: CASSYPSSSYEQYF. Using reference TRBV28 and TRBJ2-7 for the parts outside the CDR3, the full variable domain is DVKVTQSSRYLVKRTGEKVFLECVQDMDHENMFWYRQDPGLGLRLIYFSYDVKMKEKGDIPEGYSVSREKKERFSLILESASTNQTSMYLCASSYPSSSYEQYFGPGTRLTVT.